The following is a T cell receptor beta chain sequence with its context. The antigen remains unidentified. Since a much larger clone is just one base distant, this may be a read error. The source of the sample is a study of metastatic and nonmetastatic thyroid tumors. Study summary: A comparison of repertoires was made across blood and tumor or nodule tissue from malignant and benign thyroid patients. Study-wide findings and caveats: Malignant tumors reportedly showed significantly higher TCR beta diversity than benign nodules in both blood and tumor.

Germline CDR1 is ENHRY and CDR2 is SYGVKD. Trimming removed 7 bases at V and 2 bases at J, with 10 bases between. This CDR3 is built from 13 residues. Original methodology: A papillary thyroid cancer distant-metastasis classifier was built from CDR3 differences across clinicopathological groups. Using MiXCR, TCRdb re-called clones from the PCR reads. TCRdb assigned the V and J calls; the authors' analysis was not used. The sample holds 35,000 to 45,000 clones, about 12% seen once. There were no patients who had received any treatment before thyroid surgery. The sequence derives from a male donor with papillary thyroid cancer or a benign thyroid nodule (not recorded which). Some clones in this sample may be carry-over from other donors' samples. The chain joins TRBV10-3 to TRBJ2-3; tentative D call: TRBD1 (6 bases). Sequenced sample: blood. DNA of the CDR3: TGTGCCATCATTCGGGACATCACAGATACGCAGTATTTT. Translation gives CAIIRDITDTQYF.